This T cell receptor (beta chain) was observed in a study of T cell changes during pregnancy in multiple sclerosis. Sequencing was performed with immunoSEQ multiplex PCR; in TCRdb, only in-frame clones are kept and a portion is missing. The table records some 35,000 clones, about nine tenths of them present only once. The V end lost 5 bases, the J end lost 0 bases, and 5 bases lay between the germline ends. Germline loops: CDR1 SEHNR, CDR2 FQNEAQ (reference sequence). CDR3 length equals 13 residues. V and J are TRBV7-9 and TRBJ2-1; D gene unclear. The source material was CD4+ T cells from peripheral blood mononuclear cells, sampled after pregnancy. This clonotype originated in a female donor in good health, enrolled as a control in a pregnancy study. This CDR3 reads CASSPRSYNEQFF. The CDR3 region has the DNA TGTGCCAGCAGCCCTCGCTCCTACAATGAGCAGTTCTTC.